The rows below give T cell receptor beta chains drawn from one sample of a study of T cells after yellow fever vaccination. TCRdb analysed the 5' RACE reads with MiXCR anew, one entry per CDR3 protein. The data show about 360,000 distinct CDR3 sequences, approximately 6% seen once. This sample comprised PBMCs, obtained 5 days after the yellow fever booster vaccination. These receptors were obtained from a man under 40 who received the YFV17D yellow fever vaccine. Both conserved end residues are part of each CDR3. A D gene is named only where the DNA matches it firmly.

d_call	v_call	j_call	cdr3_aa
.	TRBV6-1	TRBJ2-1	CASSRKQLAYNEQFF
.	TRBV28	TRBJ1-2	CASRGGGGYTF
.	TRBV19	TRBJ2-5	CASSIVRGAQETQYF
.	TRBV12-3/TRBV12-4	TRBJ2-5	CASSTWASLETQYF
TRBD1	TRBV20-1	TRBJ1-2	CSARVPGTGNYGYTF
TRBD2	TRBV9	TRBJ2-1	CASSVGRAGGINEQFF
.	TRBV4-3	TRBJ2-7	CASSQDRTSAIYEQYF
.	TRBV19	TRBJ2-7	CASSIKQGGYEQYF
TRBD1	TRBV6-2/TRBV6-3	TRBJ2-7	CASSYPTGNEQYF
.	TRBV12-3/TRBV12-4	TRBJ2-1	CASSKNNEQFF
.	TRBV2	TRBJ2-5	CASIGGDQETQYF
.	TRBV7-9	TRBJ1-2	CASSKAEAGNGYTF
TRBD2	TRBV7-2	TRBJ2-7	CASSLARLAGDPYEQYF
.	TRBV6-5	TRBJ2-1	CASSYSGLAYRDEQFF
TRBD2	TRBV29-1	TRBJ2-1	CSVEMLPGTTSNEQFF
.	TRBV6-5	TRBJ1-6	CASSYGGQARSYNSPLHF
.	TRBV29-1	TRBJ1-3	CSVGRNSGNTIYF
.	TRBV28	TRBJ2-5	CAVSALAGRETQYF
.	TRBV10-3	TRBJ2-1	CAISGAGAGLSGEQFF
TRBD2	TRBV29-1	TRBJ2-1	CSGAVAGGGNEQFF
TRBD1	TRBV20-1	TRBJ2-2	CSARVGQGTTGELFF
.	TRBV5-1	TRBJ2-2	CASSLVAGTGELFF
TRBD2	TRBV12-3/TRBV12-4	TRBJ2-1	CASSLEGLAGSF
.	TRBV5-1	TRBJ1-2	CASTPVGTPGGGYTF
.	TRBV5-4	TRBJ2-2	CATRGDTGELFF
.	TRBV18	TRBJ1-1	CASSLSSGNTEAFF
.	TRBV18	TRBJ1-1	CASSPRGEVAFF
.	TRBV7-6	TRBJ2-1	CASSTGATGEQFF
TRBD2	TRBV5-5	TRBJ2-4	CASTLGIGGRGDIQYF
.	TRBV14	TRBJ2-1	CASSHILYGDEQFF
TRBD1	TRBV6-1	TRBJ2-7	CASKGDRMIYEQYF
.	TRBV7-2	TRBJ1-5	CASSSGSPRSNQPQHF
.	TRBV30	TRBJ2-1	CAWSARGANEQFF
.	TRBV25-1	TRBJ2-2	CASSEWRGAGELFF
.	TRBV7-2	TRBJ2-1	CASSLESSGRGDEQFF
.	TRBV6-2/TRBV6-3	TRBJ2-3	CASSYRTAARTQIRSIRFPYF
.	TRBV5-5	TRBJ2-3	CASSLHRPAGDTQYF
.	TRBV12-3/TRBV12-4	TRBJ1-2	CASSLSRFYGYTF
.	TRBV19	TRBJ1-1	CARPERGLNTEAFF
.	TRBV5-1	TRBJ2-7	CASSLVVSSYEQYF
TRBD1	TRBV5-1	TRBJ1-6	CASSEETGGYNSPLHF
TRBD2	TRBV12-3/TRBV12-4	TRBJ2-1	CASRWLAGFNEQFF
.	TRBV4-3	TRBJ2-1	CASSQVRERDEQFF
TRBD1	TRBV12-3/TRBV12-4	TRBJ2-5	CASNPGTGNGKTQYF
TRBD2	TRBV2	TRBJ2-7	CASRGGREGRFYEQYF
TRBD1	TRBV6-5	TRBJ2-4	CASSYTRQGRSKNIQYF
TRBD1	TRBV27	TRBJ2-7	CASSVRRQGAGEQYF
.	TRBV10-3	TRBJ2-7	CAIRRDEASEQYF
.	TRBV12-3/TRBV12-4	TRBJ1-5	CASSLARESRKDSNQPQHF
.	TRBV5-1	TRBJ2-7	CASSAGPPYEQYF
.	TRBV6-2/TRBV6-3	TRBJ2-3	CASSYRYGSPTDTQYF
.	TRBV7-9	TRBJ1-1	CASSPGSVVMNTEAFF